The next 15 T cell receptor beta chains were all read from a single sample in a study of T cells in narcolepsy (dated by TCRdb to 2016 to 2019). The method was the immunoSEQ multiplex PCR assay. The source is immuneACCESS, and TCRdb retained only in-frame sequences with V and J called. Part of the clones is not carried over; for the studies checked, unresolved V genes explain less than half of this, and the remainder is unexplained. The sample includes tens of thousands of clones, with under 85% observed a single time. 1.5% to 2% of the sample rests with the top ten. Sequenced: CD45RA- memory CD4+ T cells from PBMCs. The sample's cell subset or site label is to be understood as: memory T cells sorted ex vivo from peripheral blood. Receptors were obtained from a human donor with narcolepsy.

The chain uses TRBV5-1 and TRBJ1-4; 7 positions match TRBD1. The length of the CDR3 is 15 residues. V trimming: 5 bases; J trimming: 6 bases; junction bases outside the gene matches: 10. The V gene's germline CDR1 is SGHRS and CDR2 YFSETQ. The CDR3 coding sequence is TGCGCCAGCAGACCAAGGGGGCAGGCTGATGAAAAACTGTTTTTT. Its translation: CASRPRGQADEKLFF.

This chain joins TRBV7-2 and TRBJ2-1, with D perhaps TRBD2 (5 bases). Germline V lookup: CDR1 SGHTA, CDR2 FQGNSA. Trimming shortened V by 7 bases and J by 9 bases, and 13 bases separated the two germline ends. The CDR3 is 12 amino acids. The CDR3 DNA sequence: TGTGCCAGCAATTCGGGGATTACTGAGCAGTTCTTC. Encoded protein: CASNSGITEQFF. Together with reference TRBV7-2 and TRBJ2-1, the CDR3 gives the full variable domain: GAGVSQSPSNKVTEKGKDVELRCDPISGHTALYWYRQSLGQGLEFLIYFQGNSAPDKSGLPSDRFSAERTGGSVSTLTIQRTQQEDSAVYLCASNSGITEQFFGPGTRLTVL.

CDR3 residues: CASSEASAGVGQPQHF. Written as DNA, the CDR3 is TGTGCCAGCAGTGAAGCGTCGGCAGGGGTGGGTCAGCCCCAGCATTTT. This chain links TRBV6-1 with TRBJ1-5, with D perhaps TRBD1 (6 bases). The length of the CDR3 is 16 residues. Trimming took off 0 bases at V and 6 bases at J, with 15 bases between the two ends. Germline V gives CDR1 MNHNS, CDR2 SASEGT.

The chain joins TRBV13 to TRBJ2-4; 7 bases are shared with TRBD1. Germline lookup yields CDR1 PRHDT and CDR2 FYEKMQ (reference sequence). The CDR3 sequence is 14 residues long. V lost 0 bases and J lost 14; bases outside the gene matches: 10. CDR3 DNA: TGTGCCAGCAGCTTAGGCCTCCTGGGGACAGAAGAGTACTTC. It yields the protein CASSLGLLGTEEYF.

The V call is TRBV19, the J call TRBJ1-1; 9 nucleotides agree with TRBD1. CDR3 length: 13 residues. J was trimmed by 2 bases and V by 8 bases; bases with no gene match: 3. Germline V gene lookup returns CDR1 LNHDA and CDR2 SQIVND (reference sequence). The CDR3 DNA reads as TGTGCCAGTGGGGGACAGGGTAACACTGAAGCTTTCTTT. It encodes CASGGQGNTEAFF.

The DNA of the CDR3 is TGTGCCTCTCGGGTGGGGCCTAACTCTGGAAACACCATATATTTT. It codes for CASRVGPNSGNTIYF. The V call is TRBV19, the J call TRBJ1-3; weak D call: TRBD1 (5 bases). The CDR3 has 15 amino acids. The V end lost 11 bases, the J end lost 0 bases, and 17 bases lay between the germline ends. Germline values: CDR1 LNHDA, CDR2 SQIVND (reference sequence).

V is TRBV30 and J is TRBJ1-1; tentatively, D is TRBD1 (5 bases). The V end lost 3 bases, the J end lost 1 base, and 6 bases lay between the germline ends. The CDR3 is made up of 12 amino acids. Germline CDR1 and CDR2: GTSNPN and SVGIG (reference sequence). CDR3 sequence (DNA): TGTGCCTGGAGCGACAGGAACACTGAAGCTTTCTTT. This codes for CAWSDRNTEAFF. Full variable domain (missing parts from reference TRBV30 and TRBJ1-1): SQTIHQWPATLVQPVGSPLSLECTVEGTSNPNLYWYRQAAGRGLQLLFYSVGIGQISSEVPQNLSASRPQDRQFILSSKKLLLSDSGFYLCAWSDRNTEAFFGQGTRLTVV.

The CDR3 reads CASSYGVGGTDTQYF. The CDR3 region has the DNA TGTGCCAGCAGCTACGGGGTTGGAGGCACAGATACGCAGTATTTT. The V and J genes are TRBV11-2 and TRBJ2-3; tentatively, D is TRBD2 (5 bases). This CDR3 contains 15 residues. V was trimmed by 4 bases and J by 1 base, leaving 12 bases between them. The germline V gene encodes CDR1 SGHAT and CDR2 FQNNGV.

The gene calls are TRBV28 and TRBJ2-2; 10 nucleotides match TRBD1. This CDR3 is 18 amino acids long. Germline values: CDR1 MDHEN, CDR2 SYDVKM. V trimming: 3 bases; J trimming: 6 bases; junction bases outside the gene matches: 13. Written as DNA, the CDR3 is TGTGCCAGCAGTTTGGGGACTATAACCGGGACAGGGGCCGGGGAGCTGTTTTTT. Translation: CASSLGTITGTGAGELFF.

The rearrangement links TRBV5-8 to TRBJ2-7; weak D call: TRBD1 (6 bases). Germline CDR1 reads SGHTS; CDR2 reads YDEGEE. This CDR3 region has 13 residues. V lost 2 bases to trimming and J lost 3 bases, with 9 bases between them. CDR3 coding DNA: TGTGCCAGCAGCTTCGGGGACAACTACGAGCAGTACTTC. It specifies CASSFGDNYEQYF. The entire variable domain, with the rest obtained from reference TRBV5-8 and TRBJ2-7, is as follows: EAGVTQSPTHLIKTRGQQATLRCSPISGHTSVYWYQQALGLGLQFLLWYDEGEERNRGNFPPRFSGRQFPNYSSELNVNALELEDSALYLCASSFGDNYEQYFGPGTRLTVT.

The DNA for the CDR3 is TGTGCCAGCAGCTTATGGGGGGGCCGGGACACTGAAGCTTTCTTT. Its protein product is CASSLWGGRDTEAFF. This chain connects TRBV7-2 to TRBJ1-1; tentative D call: TRBD1 (6 bases). In germline, CDR1 is SGHTA, CDR2 FQGNSA. Trimming left V 2 bases short and J 3 bases short, with 13 bases between. The CDR3 has 15 amino acids.

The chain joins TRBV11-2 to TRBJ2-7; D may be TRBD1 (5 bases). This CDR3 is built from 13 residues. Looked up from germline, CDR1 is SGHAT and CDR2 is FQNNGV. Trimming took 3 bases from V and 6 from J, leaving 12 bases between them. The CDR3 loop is CASSLAQGVEQYF. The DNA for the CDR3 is TGTGCCAGCAGCTTGGCCCAAGGGGTCGAGCAGTACTTC.

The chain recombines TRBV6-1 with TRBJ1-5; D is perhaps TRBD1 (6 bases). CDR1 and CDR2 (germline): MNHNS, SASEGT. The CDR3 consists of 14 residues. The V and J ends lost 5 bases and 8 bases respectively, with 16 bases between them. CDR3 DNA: TGTGCCAGCAGTCCCGGGGGCCCCGCGGAGCCCCAGCATTTT. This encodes CASSPGGPAEPQHF.

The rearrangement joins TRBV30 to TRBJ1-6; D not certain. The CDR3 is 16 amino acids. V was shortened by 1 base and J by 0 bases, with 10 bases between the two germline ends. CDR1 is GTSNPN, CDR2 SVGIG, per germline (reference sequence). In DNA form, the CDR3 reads TGTGCCTGGAGTGAGGCCAGCGGCTCCTATAATTCACCCCTCCACTTT. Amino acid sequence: CAWSEASGSYNSPLHF.

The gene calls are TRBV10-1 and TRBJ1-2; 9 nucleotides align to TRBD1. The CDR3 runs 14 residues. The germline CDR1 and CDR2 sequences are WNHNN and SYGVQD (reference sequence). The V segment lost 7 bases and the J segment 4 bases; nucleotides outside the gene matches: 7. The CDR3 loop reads CASNGDRDPYGYTF. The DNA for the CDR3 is TGCGCCAGCAACGGGGACAGGGACCCCTATGGCTACACCTTC.